This T cell receptor (beta chain) was sequenced for a study of lymphopenia after photon versus proton radiotherapy. About this clone itself: What it binds is not known.

Germline V lookup: CDR1 LNHDA, CDR2 SQIVND (reference sequence). The V gene lost 7 bases and the J gene lost 3 bases, with 16 bases spanning the gap. The CDR3 covers 15 residues. Study results and caveats: A bigger post-nadir fall in TCR diversity correlated inversely with survival time in deceased patients. Oligoclonal CD8+ Temra expansion after nadir drove photon patients' diversity drop. Photon-treated patients lost naive T cells and TCR diversity; proton-treated stayed stable. Only patients who died were analyzed for survival; proton advantage is unproven.

Some clones are missing from TCRdb's copy, which holds only in-frame ones; the method was immunoSEQ multiplex PCR. The table includes 50,000 to 70,000 clones, about nine tenths detected once. The sample was peripheral blood, taken from a patient treated with proton-based radiotherapy. The chain is built from TRBV19 and TRBJ1-5; a weak D match, TRBD1 (6 bases). The TCR sequence derives from an elderly man with esophageal cancer. CDR3 sequence (DNA): TGTGCCAGTAAGGGGGTGGCAAACTACAATCAGCCCCAGCATTTT. Protein: CASKGVANYNQPQHF.